The 7 T cell receptor beta chains presented below share a single source sample, sequenced in a study of CD8 T cells in Susac syndrome. The RNA input was roughly 0.45 to 1 ug, and it was reverse transcribed with random hexamers. TCRdb fed the immunoSEQ multiplex PCR reads into MiXCR, producing one record per CDR3 protein. This table has 150,000 to 200,000 distinct CDR3 sequences, approximately 94% appearing once. Specimen: CD4+ T cells from PBMCs. These TCRs come from a human donor with multiple sclerosis.

The chain couples TRBV5-6 to TRBJ2-7; no firm D call. V lost 0 bases, J lost 10 bases, and 14 bases lay in between. This CDR3 spans 13 amino acids. The germline CDR1 and CDR2 sequences are SGHDT and YYEEEE. The CDR3 nucleotides read TGTGCCAGCAGCTTGGGGGTTGCCAGAGCTCAGTACTTC. This codes for CASSLGVARAQYF.

The chain employs TRBV20-1 and TRBJ1-2, with 10 positions matching TRBD1. J was trimmed by 8 bases and V by 3 bases; bases with no gene match: 6. There are 13 residues in the CDR3. Germline lookup yields CDR1 DFQATT and CDR2 SNEGSKA (reference sequence). CDR3 DNA: TGCAGTGCTAGTACCGGGACAGGGGTCGGCTACACCTTC. Amino acids: CSASTGTGVGYTF.

The chain combines TRBV2 with TRBJ1-1; D remains unclear. Germline V gene sequence: CDR1 SNHLY, CDR2 FYNNEI. CDR3 length equals 13 residues. The V end was cut by 1 base, the J end by 2 bases, with 5 bases between. This CDR3 reads CASSEGPNTEAFF. DNA for the CDR3: TGTGCCAGCAGTGAAGGGCCAAACACTGAAGCTTTCTTT.

This clonotype was detected only a few times. The chain is built from TRBV6-1 and TRBJ1-5; D may be TRBD1 (5 bases). CDR1 is MNHNS and CDR2 is SASEGT in the germline V gene. The length of the CDR3 is 14 residues. The V gene lost 7 bases and the J gene lost 4 bases, with 14 bases spanning the gap. The CDR3 DNA sequence: TGTGCCAGCACCTACGGGGCAGCGAATCAGCCCCAGCATTTT. This codes for CASTYGAANQPQHF.

The chain uses TRBV24-1 and TRBJ2-2; D might be TRBD2 (6 bases). V lost 2 bases and J lost 4, with 7 bases in between. Germline lookup yields CDR1 KGHDR and CDR2 SFDVKD. The CDR3 runs 14 residues. CDR3 nucleotides: TGTGCCACCAGTGATTGGAGGGGCACCGGGGAGCTGTTTTTT. It specifies CATSDWRGTGELFF.

J is TRBJ2-7 and V is TRBV3-1; D is uncertain. Looked up from germline, CDR1 is LGHDT and CDR2 is YNNKEL (reference sequence). The V and J ends lost 3 bases and 2 bases respectively, with 11 bases between them. The length of the CDR3 is 14 residues. CDR3 loop: CASSQLTGTYEQYF. The CDR3, as DNA: TGTGCCAGCAGCCAGCTGACTGGGACCTACGAGCAGTACTTC.

J is TRBJ1-5 and V is TRBV6-5; D possibly corresponds to TRBD1 (5 bases). The CDR3 has 13 residues. The V and J ends lost 6 bases and 5 bases respectively, with 11 bases between them. CDR1 is MNHEY and CDR2 is SVGAGI in the germline V gene. The CDR3 coding sequence is TGTGCCAGCAGCCACGAGGGGTATCAGCCCCAGCATTTT. This sequence encodes CASSHEGYQPQHF.